This passage covers 14 T cell receptor beta chains from one sample sequenced in a study of blood T cell repertoires in COVID-19 (dated by TCRdb to about 2020). Libraries were constructed by the immunoSEQ multiplex PCR assay. This immuneACCESS table, as held by TCRdb, lists in-frame sequences with V and J called but not all clones. Of the missing ones, under half trace to an unresolved V gene in checked studies; the others have no known cause. The sample profile shows 300,000 or so clones; roughly nine tenths of them were found once. The top ten clonotypes cover 2% to 3% of the sample. The sample comprised PBMCs or T cells enriched from blood (not recorded which). The source is a man in his sixties who had recovered from COVID-19.

CDR3 sequence: CASSSLGAANTEAFF. CDR3 bases: TGTGCCAGCTCCTCCCTGGGGGCGGCGAACACTGAAGCTTTCTTT. The rearrangement links TRBV11-2 to TRBJ1-1; TRBD1 is a possible D gene (6 bases). The germline V gene encodes CDR1 SGHAT and CDR2 FQNNGV. The CDR3 spans 15 residues. V was trimmed by 8 bases and J by 1 base, leaving 17 bases between them.

With regard to this clone: Within the sample, other DNA sequences also encode this same CDR3. The CDR3 spells CASSESGGYTF. CDR3 DNA: TGTGCCAGCAGTGAGTCGGGGGGCTACACCTTC. This rearrangement joins TRBV6-1 to TRBJ1-2, with D unclear. From germline, CDR1 is MNHNS and CDR2 SASEGT. V lost 3 bases and J lost 8, with 7 bases in between. The CDR3 sequence is 11 residues long.

The J gene is TRBJ1-2, the V gene TRBV19; 7 bases line up with TRBD1. The CDR3 totals 12 residues. Germline CDR1 and CDR2: LNHDA and SQIVND (reference sequence). Trimming took 5 bases from V and 5 from J; bases not matched to a gene: 2. In nucleotides, the CDR3 is TGTGCCAGTAGTCGGACAGGATATGGCTACACCTTC. Translating it yields CASSRTGYGYTF.

This chain uses TRBV25-1 with TRBJ2-1; 11 bases line up with TRBD1. Germline values: CDR1 MGHDK, CDR2 SYGVNS. This CDR3 is built from 16 residues. V lost 4 bases to trimming and J lost 3 bases; unmatched junction nucleotides: 5. CDR3 protein: CASSVLGTGGYNEQFF. In DNA, the CDR3 is TGTGCCAGCAGTGTCCTCGGGACAGGGGGCTACAATGAGCAGTTCTTC.

The rearrangement joins TRBV18 to TRBJ1-5; a weak D match, TRBD1 (6 bases). CDR1 is KGHSH and CDR2 is LQKENI in the germline V gene. V lost 4 bases and J lost 3, with 7 bases in between. This CDR3 contains 13 residues. The CDR3 is CASSRTANQPQHF. In DNA, the CDR3 is TGTGCCAGCTCACGGACAGCCAATCAGCCCCAGCATTTT.

The V call is TRBV27, the J call TRBJ1-1; maybe TRBD1 (5 bases). Trimming left V 6 bases short and J 5 bases short, with 13 bases between. The CDR3 is 13 residues long. The V gene's germline CDR1 is MNHEY and CDR2 SMNVEV (reference sequence). In nucleotides, the CDR3 is TGTGCCAGCAGACCTACTGCAGGGACTGAAGCTTTCTTT. Residues: CASRPTAGTEAFF.

The rearrangement joins TRBV4-2 to TRBJ1-5, with 10 bases lining up with TRBD1. J was trimmed by 5 bases and V by 0 bases; bases with no gene match: 10. Germline V CDR1 and CDR2: LGHNA, YNFKEQ. This CDR3 contains 18 residues. CDR3 sequence: CASSQETGGQGIHQPQHF. The CDR3 DNA reads TGTGCCAGCAGCCAAGAAACCGGGGGACAGGGGATTCATCAGCCCCAGCATTTT.

The CDR3 loop reads CATSGVAGESYNEQFF. The CDR3 DNA is TGTGCCACCAGTGGTGTTGCGGGAGAGTCCTACAATGAGCAGTTCTTC. This chain connects TRBV24-1 to TRBJ2-1, with TRBD2 identical over 7 bases. Germline V gene sequence: CDR1 KGHDR, CDR2 SFDVKD. The CDR3 extends over 16 amino acids. Trimming removed 5 bases from V and 1 base from J; junction bases left unmatched: 7.

This rearrangement joins TRBV5-4 to TRBJ2-1, with TRBD2 matching 11 bases. The CDR3 runs 14 residues. CDR1 and CDR2 (germline): SGHNT, YYREEE (reference sequence). V dropped 4 bases and J dropped 5; count of bases not matched to a gene: 2. Here the CDR3 DNA reads TGTGCCAGCAGCCCGGGACTAGCGGACAATGAGCAGTTCTTC. Residues: CASSPGLADNEQFF.

This clone has a single count. The V gene is TRBV4-2, the J gene TRBJ2-3, with a tentative D call TRBD1 (6 bases). This CDR3 is built from 15 residues. Germline-derived CDR1 and CDR2 are LGHNA and YNFKEQ. Trimming pared 2 bases from V and 3 bases from J, leaving 12 bases between. Here the CDR3 reads CASSQLDRQTDTQYF. Here the CDR3 DNA reads TGTGCCAGCAGCCAACTCGACAGGCAGACAGATACGCAGTATTTT.

The chain couples TRBV19 to TRBJ1-4, with a weak D call TRBD1 (6 bases). Germline CDR1 reads LNHDA; CDR2 reads SQIVND (reference sequence). This CDR3 region has 18 residues. V lost 6 bases to trimming and J lost 8 bases, with 28 bases between them. CDR3 coding DNA: TGTGCCAGTAGCCAATCATGGGACACCGGGCCTTACGGAGAAAAACTGTTTTTT. It yields the protein CASSQSWDTGPYGEKLFF.

V and J are TRBV4-1 and TRBJ1-5; D unresolved. The CDR3 runs to 21 residues. Germline V CDR1 and CDR2: MGHRA, YSYEKL. The V and J ends lost 0 bases and 0 bases respectively, with 24 bases between them. The CDR3 region has the DNA TGCGCCAGCAGCCAAGAGTCTTTCCCGAGTGATCCCTACTATAGCAATCAGCCCCAGCATTTT. Translation gives CASSQESFPSDPYYSNQPQHF.

This CDR3 reads CASSQGLAGQFF. The CDR3 DNA reads TGTGCCAGCAGCCAAGGACTAGCGGGGCAGTTCTTC. This chain uses TRBV9 with TRBJ2-1, with TRBD2 matching over 11 bases. The junction had 3 bases not matched to a gene; V was cut back by 4 bases and J by 12 bases. Germline V gene sequence: CDR1 SGDLS, CDR2 YYNGEE. This CDR3 is 12 amino acids long.

The V and J genes are TRBV6-2 or TRBV6-3 and TRBJ2-2; 15 bases fit TRBD2. Per germline, CDR1 MNHEY and CDR2 SVGEGT. This CDR3 comprises 18 residues. V trimming: 5 bases; J trimming: 7 bases; junction bases outside the gene matches: 11. The DNA of the CDR3 is TGTGCCAGCAGTCCCTCCGGGACTAGCGGGAGGCAGGGCGGGGAGCTGTTTTTT. Encoded protein: CASSPSGTSGRQGGELFF.